The 8 T cell receptor beta chains given below trace back to one sample, sequenced in a study of T cell responses to AZD1222 COVID-19 vaccine. Assay used: immunoSEQ multiplex PCR; TCRdb lists only in-frame clones, some missing. The table records 150,000 to 170,000 clones, roughly nine tenths of them present only once. The sequencing used peripheral blood, collected on day 0 of MenACWY control vaccination. These receptors all come from an adult in good health.

V is TRBV27 and J is TRBJ1-1, with D perhaps matching TRBD1 (5 bases). V gave up 2 bases and J gave up 7 bases, with 17 bases separating them. Per germline, CDR1 MNHEY and CDR2 SMNVEV (reference sequence). The CDR3 sequence is 15 residues long. This CDR3 is CASSLELRGTGEAFF. DNA of the CDR3: TGTGCCAGCAGTTTAGAATTACGGGGGACGGGTGAAGCTTTCTTT.

The V gene is TRBV10-3, the J gene TRBJ2-7, with 13 bases identical to TRBD2. Germline V gives CDR1 ENHRY, CDR2 SYGVKD. This CDR3 comprises 17 residues. V lost 3 bases and J lost 7; bases outside the gene matches: 12. The CDR3 DNA sequence: TGTGCCATCAGTGATGAATTGGGACTAGCGGGGCCCGGAGAGCAGTACGTC. Amino acids: CAISDELGLAGPGEQYV.

The chain carries TRBV7-9 and TRBJ1-2; the D gene is possibly TRBD1 (5 bases). Per germline, CDR1 SEHNR and CDR2 FQNEAQ (reference sequence). This CDR3 has 14 amino acids. V shed 1 base and J shed 8 bases, with 14 bases lying between them. The CDR3 here is CASSLGGREEGYTF. The CDR3 coding sequence is TGTGCCAGCAGCTTAGGGGGCCGAGAGGAGGGCTACACCTTC.

The chain has TRBV20-1 and TRBJ2-2, with TRBD2 as a possible D gene (5 bases). V lost 3 bases and J 4 bases, leaving 12 bases between the germline ends. Germline values: CDR1 DFQATT, CDR2 SNEGSKA (reference sequence). This CDR3 is built from 14 residues. The CDR3 DNA reads as TGCAGTGCTAGTTCCGGGAAAGGCACCGGGGAGCTGTTTTTT. Its translation: CSASSGKGTGELFF.

This chain joins TRBV7-8 and TRBJ2-2; 9 bases agree with TRBD2. The trim removed 2 bases at V and 6 bases at J, leaving 7 bases unmatched. The germline gives CDR1 SGHVS, CDR2 FQNEAQ. The CDR3 covers 16 residues. DNA for the CDR3: TGTGCCAGCAGCTTAACGGCGGGAGGGGTCCCCGGGGAGCTGTTTTTT. Its protein product is CASSLTAGGVPGELFF.

The V and J genes are TRBV7-2 and TRBJ2-7; D might be TRBD1 or TRBD2, each matching 6 bases. CDR3 size: 13 residues. The V gene lost 5 bases and the J gene lost 6 bases, with 14 bases spanning the gap. Germline CDR1 SGHTA, CDR2 FQGNSA. The CDR3 DNA reads TGTGCCAGCAGCCCCTCTTGGGGGGCCGAGCAGTACTTC. Amino acid sequence: CASSPSWGAEQYF.

This rearrangement joins TRBV11-3 to TRBJ2-2; 13 nucleotides match TRBD2. The CDR3 is 17 amino acids. Germline-derived CDR1 and CDR2 are SGHNT and YENEEA. The ends lost 5 bases at V and 5 bases at J; junction bases unmatched: 8. CDR3 nucleotide sequence: TGTGCCAGCAGCCGACTAGCGGGAGGCCCGGGGACCGGGGAGCTGTTTTTT. Its protein is CASSRLAGGPGTGELFF.

The V call is TRBV6-5, the J call TRBJ2-5, with D maybe TRBD2 (7 bases). Trimming cost V 5 bases and J 5 bases, with 12 bases left between them. The CDR3 totals 13 residues. Germline CDR1 is MNHEY and CDR2 is SVGAGI. The DNA of the CDR3 is TGTGCCAGCAGTATGGGGGGGCCTGAGACCCAGTACTTC. Its translation: CASSMGGPETQYF.